The T cell receptor (beta chain) described here comes from a study of neurological immune-mediated disorders. Overall study results and limits: Across subjects, no CDR3 amino acid sequence appeared in expanded clones of more than one subject, a finding that suggested private repertoires in all groups. While HTLV-1-associated myelopathy showed the greatest TCR clonal expansion, multiple sclerosis showed the least, falling below healthy controls.

V gave up 2 bases and J gave up 2 bases, with 13 bases separating them. This CDR3 region has 15 residues. Looked up from germline, CDR1 is LGHDT and CDR2 is YNNKEL (reference sequence). With 10-nucleotide random UMIs included, cDNA was synthesized by 5'RACE. From 15-18 subjects, each sequencing run yielded over 180 million TCR-beta sequences. Using its own MiXCR run on the 5' RACE reads, TCRdb lists one record per CDR3 protein. The sample has approximately 100,000 distinct CDR3 sequences, roughly a tenth seen once; the top ten hold under 4%. Time point indicated: longitudinal time-point 3. This clonotype was counted ten times or more. Its antigen is unknown.

The sequencing input was PBMCs. The rearrangement links TRBV3-1 to TRBJ2-7; maybe TRBD1 (6 bases). The receptor was derived from a female donor with HTLV-1-associated myelopathy (HAM/TSP). Here the CDR3 DNA reads TGTGCCAGCAGCCAAAGAGCCAGGGGAACCTACGAGCAGTACTTC. This encodes CASSQRARGTYEQYF.